The 30 T cell receptor beta chains given below trace back to one sample, sequenced in a study of T cell changes during pregnancy in multiple sclerosis. The repertoire was sequenced with immunoSEQ multiplex PCR; TCRdb's copy has only in-frame clones and lacks some. The sample records approximately 50,000 clones, approximately 90% being singletons. Sequenced material: CD4+ T cells from peripheral blood mononuclear cells, taken after pregnancy. These TCRs come from a female donor with multiple sclerosis, enrolled in a pregnancy study.

The genes are TRBV5-4 and TRBJ1-2; D is unclear. The V and J ends lost 0 bases and 3 bases respectively, with 15 bases between them. The CDR3 sequence is 16 residues long. Germline lookup yields CDR1 SGHNT and CDR2 YYREEE (reference sequence). Written as DNA, the CDR3 is TGTGCCAGCAGCTTGGTAGGGAGGGTATCGGACTATGGCTACACCTTC. It translates to CASSLVGRVSDYGYTF.

The chain combines TRBV9 with TRBJ2-5; D remains ambiguous. The germline V gene has CDR1 SGDLS and CDR2 YYNGEE. The V gene lost 3 bases and the J gene lost 5 bases, with 17 bases spanning the gap. The length of the CDR3 is 15 residues. The DNA for the CDR3 is TGTGCCAGCAGCGCGCAGGCTATCAATGGGGAGACCCAGTACTTC. As protein: CASSAQAINGETQYF. Together with reference TRBV9 and TRBJ2-5, the CDR3 gives the full variable domain: DSGVTQTPKHLITATGQRVTLRCSPRSGDLSVYWYQQSLDQGLQFLIQYYNGEERAKGNILERFSAQQFPDLHSELNLSSLELGDSALYFCASSAQAINGETQYFGPGTRLLVL.

The chain recombines TRBV5-4 with TRBJ1-2; the D is unclear. The CDR3 contains 14 residues. Germline V gene lookup returns CDR1 SGHNT and CDR2 YYREEE (reference sequence). The germline V and J ends were trimmed by 1 base and 2 bases, with 9 bases remaining between them. CDR3 protein: CASSLSRQNYGYTF. The CDR3 DNA follows: TGTGCCAGCAGCTTGTCTCGTCAGAACTATGGCTACACCTTC.

This clone was picked up a small number of times. The genes are TRBV5-1 and TRBJ2-6, with 9 bases matching TRBD2. With 0 bases clipped from V and 2 bases from J, the junction kept 6 bases outside the gene matches. Germline-derived CDR1 and CDR2 are SGHRS and YFSETQ. The CDR3 covers 18 residues. CDR3 protein: CASSLDRREGPGANVLTF. CDR3 coding DNA: TGCGCCAGCAGCTTGGATAGGCGGGAGGGCCCTGGGGCCAACGTCCTGACTTTC.

The chain is built from TRBV5-4 and TRBJ2-1, with a possible D match to TRBD1 (5 bases). Per the germline V gene, CDR1 is SGHNT and CDR2 is YYREEE (reference sequence). V lost 0 bases to trimming and J lost 9 bases, with 13 bases between them. This CDR3 contains 14 residues. For the CDR3, the DNA is TGTGCCAGCAGCTTGGCTGTACCTGGGGCTGAGCAGTTCTTC. It is translated as CASSLAVPGAEQFF.

V usage is TRBV28 and J usage is TRBJ2-1, with 8 bases lining up with TRBD2. The CDR3 runs to 13 residues. The germline CDR1 and CDR2 sequences are MDHEN and SYDVKM. J was trimmed by 6 bases and V by 6 bases; bases with no gene match: 4. CDR3 amino acids: CASRLAGRNEQFF. CDR3 in DNA: TGTGCCAGCAGATTAGCGGGACGCAATGAGCAGTTCTTC.

In DNA, the CDR3 is TGTGCCAGCAGCCAAGGACTAGTCCTACATGAGCAGTTCTTC. As protein: CASSQGLVLHEQFF. The chain employs TRBV7-9 and TRBJ2-1; the match to TRBD2 covers 7 bases. The CDR3 loop spans 14 amino acids. V lost 5 bases, J lost 8 bases, and 9 bases stayed unmatched. Germline CDR1 and CDR2: SEHNR and FQNEAQ (reference sequence).

The table lists this clone with a count of one. In nucleotides, the CDR3 is TGTGCCAGCTCACCGGACAGAGTTACAGATACGCAGTATTTT. It yields the protein CASSPDRVTDTQYF. The J gene is TRBJ2-3, the V gene TRBV18, with TRBD1 as a possible D gene (6 bases). Germline lookup yields CDR1 KGHSH and CDR2 LQKENI. This CDR3 has 14 amino acids. V shed 3 bases and J shed 3 bases, with 10 bases lying between them.

This clone was found once. The chain uses TRBV9 and TRBJ2-3; tentatively, D is TRBD1 (6 bases). Germline CDR1 and CDR2: SGDLS and YYNGEE. Trimming left V 4 bases short and J 2 bases short, with 14 bases between. The CDR3 consists of 15 residues. CDR3 coding DNA: TGTGCCAGCAGCTCGAGGGGGTCCAACACAGATACGCAGTATTTT. It specifies CASSSRGSNTDTQYF. The variable domain in full, completed from reference TRBV9 and TRBJ2-3, reads DSGVTQTPKHLITATGQRVTLRCSPRSGDLSVYWYQQSLDQGLQFLIQYYNGEERAKGNILERFSAQQFPDLHSELNLSSLELGDSALYFCASSSRGSNTDTQYFGPGTRLTVL.

This clone was picked up one time. This chain connects TRBV28 to TRBJ2-2; D not resolved. Between the trimmed V and J ends, which lost 10 bases and 5 bases, there was a span of 5 bases. Germline CDR1 is MDHEN and CDR2 is SYDVKM. The CDR3 spans 10 residues. The CDR3: CATSTGELFF. In DNA, the CDR3 is TGTGCCACCTCGACCGGGGAGCTGTTTTTT. The whole variable domain, remainder taken from reference TRBV28 and TRBJ2-2, is DVKVTQSSRYLVKRTGEKVFLECVQDMDHENMFWYRQDPGLGLRLIYFSYDVKMKEKGDIPEGYSVSREKKERFSLILESASTNQTSMYLCATSTGELFFGEGSRLTVL.

V is TRBV11-2 and J is TRBJ2-4; possible D gene TRBD2, 7 bases. The length of the CDR3 is 15 residues. V dropped 6 bases and J dropped 2 bases, with 14 bases sitting between them. Germline V gene data show CDR1 as SGHAT and CDR2 as FQNNGV. CDR3 in amino acids: CASRNWGGSKNIQYF. CDR3 nucleotides: TGTGCCAGCAGAAACTGGGGGGGCTCCAAAAACATTCAGTACTTC.

The rearrangement uses TRBV29-1 and TRBJ1-2; no clear D gene. There are 13 residues in the CDR3. Trimming pared 3 bases from V and 4 bases from J, leaving 12 bases between. The germline V gene has CDR1 SQVTM and CDR2 ANQGSEA. The CDR3 is CSVDNPEGYGYTF. In DNA form, the CDR3 reads TGCAGCGTTGATAATCCGGAGGGCTATGGCTACACCTTC. The entire variable domain, with the rest obtained from reference TRBV29-1 and TRBJ1-2, is as follows: SAVISQKPSRDICQRGTSLTIQCQVDSQVTMMFWYRQQPGQSLTLIATANQGSEATYESGFVIDKFPISRPNLTFSTLTVSNMSPEDSSIYLCSVDNPEGYGYTFGSGTRLTVV.

The chain carries TRBV5-1 and TRBJ1-4; the match to TRBD1 covers 7 bases. The CDR3 contains 15 residues. The J segment lost 3 bases and the V segment lost 4 bases, leaving 6 bases of the junction unmatched. Germline values: CDR1 SGHRS, CDR2 YFSETQ. The CDR3 DNA sequence: TGCGCCAGCAGCCTAGACAGGGTGGCTAATGAAAAACTGTTTTTT. It encodes CASSLDRVANEKLFF.

A single count supports this clone. The gene calls are TRBV10-3 and TRBJ1-2, with a weak D call TRBD1 (6 bases). Germline V gene sequence: CDR1 ENHRY, CDR2 SYGVKD. The CDR3 covers 12 residues. Trimming took off 10 bases at V and 5 bases at J, with 14 bases between the two ends. The DNA of the CDR3 is TGTGCCACCGGGGTAGGACAGTATGGCTACACCTTC. This codes for CATGVGQYGYTF.

The chain carries TRBV19 and TRBJ1-1; D uncertain. Trimming removed 2 bases from V and 11 bases from J, with 18 bases in between. CDR1 and CDR2 from the germline V gene are LNHDA and SQIVND (reference sequence). The CDR3 is made up of 14 amino acids. For the CDR3, the DNA is TGTGCCAGTAGTATATCTTGGCGCGAGGGCGGCGCTTTCTTT. The encoded protein is CASSISWREGGAFF. The entire variable domain, with the rest obtained from reference TRBV19 and TRBJ1-1, is as follows: DGGITQSPKYLFRKEGQNVTLSCEQNLNHDAMYWYRQDPGQGLRLIYYSQIVNDFQKGDIAEGYSVSREKKESFPLTVTSAQKNPTAFYLCASSISWREGGAFFGQGTRLTVV.

The rearrangement links TRBV28 to TRBJ1-1, with 9 positions matching TRBD1. The CDR3 has 16 amino acids. Germline CDR1 is MDHEN and CDR2 is SYDVKM. Germline trimming cut 2 bases from V and 5 bases from J; bases unmatched to any gene: 9. The CDR3, as DNA: TGTGCCAGCAGTTTACCTCTCGTGACAGGGGGTACTGAAGCTTTCTTT. Translation gives CASSLPLVTGGTEAFF.

The V call is TRBV9, the J call TRBJ1-5; D may be TRBD1 (5 bases). V was cut by 5 bases and J by 3 bases, with 6 bases left in between. Germline V gene data show CDR1 as SGDLS and CDR2 as YYNGEE. The CDR3 loop spans 12 amino acids. CDR3 DNA: TGTGCCAGCAGGGACATCAATCAGCCCCAGCATTTT. This sequence encodes CASRDINQPQHF.

This rearrangement joins TRBV6-6 to TRBJ2-7, with TRBD2 matching over 8 bases. CDR1 and CDR2 (germline): MNHNY, SVGAGI (reference sequence). V trimming: 6 bases; J trimming: 6 bases; junction bases outside the gene matches: 10. This CDR3 contains 14 residues. The CDR3 DNA reads as TGTGCCAGCAGCCCCGGGAGGGCGTGGGCCGAGCAGTACTTC. Protein: CASSPGRAWAEQYF.

This chain joins TRBV6-4 and TRBJ1-3; no clear D. The CDR3 sequence is 12 residues long. V dropped 6 bases and J dropped 9 bases, with 12 bases sitting between them. Germline assignment: CDR1 MRHNA and CDR2 SNTAGT. CDR3 amino acids: CASSPAQATIYF. The CDR3 DNA follows: TGTGCCAGCAGCCCCGCTCAGGCCACCATATATTTT.

The chain joins TRBV5-4 to TRBJ1-2; D unclear. The CDR3 has 14 amino acids. CDR1 is SGHNT and CDR2 is YYREEE in the germline V gene (reference sequence). Trimming left V 0 bases short and J 6 bases short, with 12 bases between. CDR3 in amino acids: CASSLGPPGDGYTF. CDR3 nucleotide sequence: TGTGCCAGCAGCTTGGGGCCCCCAGGTGATGGCTACACCTTC.

V and J are TRBV18 and TRBJ2-1; 12 bases agree with TRBD2. This CDR3 is built from 17 residues. Trimming took 3 bases from V and 2 from J; bases not matched to a gene: 5. CDR1 is KGHSH and CDR2 is LQKENI in the germline V gene. For the CDR3, the DNA is TGTGCCAGCTCACCCCCTCTAGCGGGAGGGCCCTACAATGAGCAGTTCTTC. Its protein is CASSPPLAGGPYNEQFF.

This chain uses TRBV29-1 with TRBJ1-2, with 7 bases fitting TRBD1. The CDR3 has 12 amino acids. Germline-derived CDR1 and CDR2 are SQVTM and ANQGSEA. With 5 bases clipped from V and 5 bases from J, the junction kept 5 bases outside the gene matches. CDR3 bases: TGCAGCGTTATCGGGACAGAATATGGCTACACCTTC. As protein: CSVIGTEYGYTF.

This chain links TRBV28 with TRBJ2-5; TRBD1 matches at 10 bases. V lost 5 bases to trimming and J lost 1 base; unmatched junction nucleotides: 4. This CDR3 comprises 15 residues. Germline assignment: CDR1 MDHEN and CDR2 SYDVKM. This CDR3 is CASSGDRGIQETQYF. CDR3 nucleotides: TGTGCCAGCAGTGGGGACAGGGGTATCCAAGAGACCCAGTACTTC.

The genes are TRBV7-2 and TRBJ2-3; D might be TRBD1 (6 bases). Germline loops: CDR1 SGHTA, CDR2 FQGNSA. The CDR3 covers 15 residues. The V end lost 2 bases, the J end lost 5 bases, and 14 bases lay between the germline ends. In DNA, the CDR3 is TGTGCCAGCAGCTTACTACCAACAGGGTTAGATACGCAGTATTTT. As protein: CASSLLPTGLDTQYF.

The chain has TRBV2 and TRBJ2-5; tentatively, D is TRBD1 (6 bases). Deletions cut 2 bases from V and 1 base from J, with 11 bases between. Per the germline V gene, CDR1 is SNHLY and CDR2 is FYNNEI. This CDR3 is built from 15 residues. For the CDR3, the DNA is TGTGCCAGCAGTGAATCAAGGACAGCCCAAGAGACCCAGTACTTC. It specifies CASSESRTAQETQYF.

The rearrangement uses TRBV11-3 and TRBJ1-1; D unclear. The V and J ends lost 2 bases and 10 bases respectively, with 14 bases between them. CDR1 and CDR2 from the germline V gene are SGHNT and YENEEA. CDR3 size: 13 residues. The CDR3 spells CASSLREGETAFF. The CDR3 bases are TGTGCCAGCAGCTTACGGGAGGGTGAAACAGCTTTCTTT.

The rearrangement links TRBV19 to TRBJ2-5; 8 positions agree with TRBD1. V shed 3 bases, J shed 2 bases, and the junction held 8 bases outside the gene matches. The length of the CDR3 is 16 residues. Germline loops: CDR1 LNHDA, CDR2 SQIVND (reference sequence). The chain's CDR3 is CASSMKAGGGQETQYF. The CDR3 bases are TGTGCCAGTAGTATGAAGGCAGGGGGCGGTCAAGAGACCCAGTACTTC.

This clone was detected only once. This chain joins TRBV5-6 and TRBJ2-3; no clear D gene. The germline CDR1 and CDR2 sequences are SGHDT and YYEEEE. The V end was cut by 4 bases, the J end by 0 bases, with 6 bases between. This CDR3 region has 13 residues. CDR3 sequence: CASSLYSTDTQYF. The CDR3 nucleotides are TGTGCCAGCAGCCTCTATAGCACAGATACGCAGTATTTT.

The chain links TRBV7-2 to TRBJ2-2; D perhaps matches TRBD2 (5 bases). The CDR3 is 17 residues long. Per the germline V gene, CDR1 is SGHTA and CDR2 is FQGNSA. Trimming removed 0 bases from V and 4 bases from J, with 15 bases in between. CDR3 coding DNA: TGTGCCAGCAGCTTAGCTATCGGGAAAGCGAGCACCGGGGAGCTGTTTTTT. Its protein product is CASSLAIGKASTGELFF.

The chain links TRBV7-2 to TRBJ2-3, with a possible D match to TRBD2 (5 bases). The CDR3 runs 13 residues. V shed 3 bases and J shed 5 bases, with 9 bases lying between them. The V gene's germline CDR1 is SGHTA and CDR2 FQGNSA. The CDR3 loop reads CASSLNRGDTQYF. The CDR3 nucleotides are TGTGCCAGCAGCTTGAACCGGGGAGATACGCAGTATTTT. The complete variable domain, with remaining parts taken from reference TRBV7-2 and TRBJ2-3, reads GAGVSQSPSNKVTEKGKDVELRCDPISGHTALYWYRQSLGQGLEFLIYFQGNSAPDKSGLPSDRFSAERTGGSVSTLTIQRTQQEDSAVYLCASSLNRGDTQYFGPGTRLTVL.